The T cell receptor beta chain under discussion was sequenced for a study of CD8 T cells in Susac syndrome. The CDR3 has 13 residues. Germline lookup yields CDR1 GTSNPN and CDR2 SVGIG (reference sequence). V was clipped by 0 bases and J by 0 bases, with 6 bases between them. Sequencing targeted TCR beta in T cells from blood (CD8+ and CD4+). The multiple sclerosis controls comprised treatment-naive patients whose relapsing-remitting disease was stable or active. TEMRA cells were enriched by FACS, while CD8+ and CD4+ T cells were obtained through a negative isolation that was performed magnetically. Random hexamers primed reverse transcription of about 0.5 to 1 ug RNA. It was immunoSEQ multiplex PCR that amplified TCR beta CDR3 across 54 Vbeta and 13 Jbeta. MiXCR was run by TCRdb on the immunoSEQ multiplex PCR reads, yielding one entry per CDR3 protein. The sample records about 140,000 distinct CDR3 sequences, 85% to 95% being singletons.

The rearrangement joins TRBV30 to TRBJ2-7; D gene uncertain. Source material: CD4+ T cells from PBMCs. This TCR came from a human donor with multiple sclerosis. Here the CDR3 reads CAWSVRSSYEQYF. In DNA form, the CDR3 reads TGTGCCTGGAGTGTTCGGAGCTCCTACGAGCAGTACTTC.